These 14 T cell receptor beta chains originate from one sample sequenced in a study of blood T cell repertoires in COVID-19. TCRdb's copy holds only in-frame clones and misses some; the assay was immunoSEQ multiplex PCR. The sample consists of tens of thousands of clones, 70% to 85% of them appearing once. Sequencing used peripheral blood. These receptor sequences come from a man between 65 and 85 years old with acute or convalescent COVID-19.

The chain links TRBV10-3 to TRBJ2-7; 8 nucleotides agree with TRBD1. V gave up 5 bases and J gave up 6 bases; unmatched junction bases: 12. CDR1 and CDR2 (germline): ENHRY, SYGVKD. The length of the CDR3 is 15 residues. CDR3 residues: CAISKTGAEAFEQYF. In DNA form, the CDR3 reads TGTGCCATCAGTAAGACAGGGGCCGAGGCATTCGAGCAGTACTTC.

The chain joins TRBV29-1 to TRBJ2-3; no firm D call. Trimming removed 4 bases at V and 2 bases at J, with 13 bases between. The CDR3 is made up of 14 amino acids. Germline V gene lookup returns CDR1 SQVTM and CDR2 ANQGSEA. This CDR3 reads CSVGPPPHTDTQYF. The DNA for the CDR3 is TGCAGCGTTGGGCCACCCCCCCACACAGATACGCAGTATTTT.

The chain is built from TRBV6-4 and TRBJ1-2; 8 bases fit TRBD1. V was clipped by 4 bases and J by 4 bases; unmatched bases: 8. CDR1 and CDR2 (germline): MRHNA, SNTAGT. The CDR3 has 15 residues. The CDR3 nucleotides read TGTGCCAGCAGTGTAGGGACAGGCGGAATCTATGGCTACACCTTC. Amino acids: CASSVGTGGIYGYTF.

This chain joins TRBV29-1 and TRBJ1-6; 7 positions match TRBD1. This CDR3 contains 13 residues. The V segment lost 5 bases and the J segment 7 bases; nucleotides outside the gene matches: 5. The V gene's germline CDR1 is SQVTM and CDR2 ANQGSEA. In nucleotides, the CDR3 is TGCAGCGTTTCTAGGGGGCTGAATTCACCCCTCCACTTT. It translates to CSVSRGLNSPLHF.

The genes are TRBV19 and TRBJ1-5; 8 positions agree with TRBD1. This CDR3 has 18 residues. The germline gives CDR1 LNHDA, CDR2 SQIVND (reference sequence). With V trimmed by 0 bases and J by 3 bases, 10 bases remained unmatched. The CDR3 DNA is TGTGCCAGTAGTATAGATCCCCGGACAGGGCCGTTCAATCAGCCCCAGCATTTT. This translates into CASSIDPRTGPFNQPQHF.

The genes are TRBV15 and TRBJ1-3, with a weak D call TRBD1 (6 bases). This CDR3 is 15 amino acids long. V lost 3 bases and J lost 0, with 9 bases in between. The germline V gene has CDR1 LNHNV and CDR2 YYDKDF (reference sequence). CDR3 loop: CATSRGDTSGNTIYF. The CDR3 region has the DNA TGTGCCACCAGCAGGGGGGACACCTCTGGAAACACCATATATTTT.

The chain combines TRBV14 with TRBJ2-1, with D perhaps matching TRBD2 (5 bases). The V end lost 0 bases, the J end lost 8 bases, and 20 bases lay between the germline ends. This CDR3 comprises 17 residues. Germline CDR1 reads SGHDN; CDR2 reads FVKESK. The DNA of the CDR3 is TGTGCCAGCAGCCAAGATAGAAAGCATTCGGGGAATCATGAGCAGTTCTTC. Its translation: CASSQDRKHSGNHEQFF. Filled out from reference TRBV14 and TRBJ2-1, the complete variable domain reads EAGVTQFPSHSVIEKGQTVTLRCDPISGHDNLYWYRRVMGKEIKFLLHFVKESKQDESGMPNNRFLAERTGGTYSTLKVQPAELEDSGVYFCASSQDRKHSGNHEQFFGPGTRLTVL.

The V gene is TRBV6-4, the J gene TRBJ2-3; 9 bases match TRBD2. In germline, CDR1 is MRHNA, CDR2 SNTAGT. Trimming at V came to 6 bases and at J to 2 bases, leaving 12 bases not matched to a gene. The CDR3 extends over 17 amino acids. CDR3 in DNA: TGTGCCAGCAGGCCCCCGGGCGGGAGGGCTGACACAGATACGCAGTATTTT. Amino acid sequence: CASRPPGGRADTDTQYF.

This rearrangement joins TRBV7-2 to TRBJ1-1, with D possibly being TRBD1 (6 bases). V lost 5 bases and J lost 0, with 13 bases in between. CDR3 length equals 15 residues. Germline V gives CDR1 SGHTA, CDR2 FQGNSA. The CDR3 region has the DNA TGTGCCAGCAGCCGGGACACCGTAATGAACACTGAAGCTTTCTTT. It yields the protein CASSRDTVMNTEAFF. Supplemented by reference TRBV7-2 and TRBJ1-1, the full variable domain reads GAGVSQSPSNKVTEKGKDVELRCDPISGHTALYWYRQSLGQGLEFLIYFQGNSAPDKSGLPSDRFSAERTGGSVSTLTIQRTQQEDSAVYLCASSRDTVMNTEAFFGQGTRLTVV.

The chain recombines TRBV19 with TRBJ1-1; 8 bases are shared with TRBD1. Germline V lookup: CDR1 LNHDA, CDR2 SQIVND (reference sequence). The CDR3 totals 14 residues. The J segment lost 6 bases and the V segment lost 4 bases, leaving 7 bases of the junction unmatched. The CDR3 spells CASSTRTGTAEAFF. The CDR3 coding sequence is TGTGCCAGTAGTACCCGGACAGGGACGGCTGAAGCTTTCTTT.

The chain carries TRBV6-1 and TRBJ1-2; 11 nucleotides match TRBD1. Per germline, CDR1 MNHNS and CDR2 SASEGT. CDR3 length equals 15 residues. V lost 3 bases, J lost 5 bases, and 5 bases stayed unmatched. The CDR3 sequence: CASSDRDRGRYGYTF. CDR3 DNA: TGTGCCAGCAGTGACCGGGACAGGGGGAGGTATGGCTACACCTTC.

V is TRBV19 and J is TRBJ1-2; TRBD1 matches at 7 bases. CDR3 length: 13 residues. The junction had 8 bases not matched to a gene; V was cut back by 5 bases and J by 8 bases. Germline V lookup: CDR1 LNHDA, CDR2 SQIVND (reference sequence). CDR3 coding DNA: TGTGCCAGTAGTTCCCACAGGGGAGAAGGCTACACCTTC. It translates to CASSSHRGEGYTF.

The rearrangement uses TRBV10-2 and TRBJ1-1; D call uncertain. CDR3 length: 11 amino acids. Looked up from germline, CDR1 is WSHSY and CDR2 is SAAADI. V was shortened by 3 bases and J by 5 bases, with 4 bases between the two germline ends. CDR3 sequence: CASSDGTEAFF. The CDR3 coding sequence is TGCGCCAGCAGTGACGGGACTGAAGCTTTCTTT.

The rearrangement joins TRBV5-5 to TRBJ1-1; weak D call: TRBD1 (5 bases). Germline V gene data show CDR1 as SGHKS and CDR2 as YYEKEE (reference sequence). The CDR3 totals 14 residues. V shed 4 bases and J shed 1 base, with 11 bases lying between them. CDR3 loop: CASSQPGQNTEAFF. The CDR3 DNA reads TGTGCCAGCAGCCAACCAGGGCAGAACACTGAAGCTTTCTTT.